Below, 30 T cell receptor beta chains from the same sample are listed, as sequenced in a study of neoadjuvant anti-PD-1 for oral cavity cancer. Repertoires were generated with immunoSEQ multiplex PCR, while TCRdb's copy carries only in-frame clones and drops some. This table holds 8,000 or so clones, around 70% found once. The time point denotes: after neoadjuvant nivolumab, at surgical resection. The sequenced sample was PBMCs, obtained after nivolumab (anti-PD-1) treatment. These receptors all come from a person between 40 and 79 years old with oral cavity squamous cell carcinoma.

V gene TRBV7-2 combines with J gene TRBJ1-2; the match to TRBD1 covers 7 bases. J was trimmed by 8 bases and V by 0 bases; bases with no gene match: 0. Germline V gene sequence: CDR1 SGHTA, CDR2 FQGNSA. This CDR3 is built from 12 residues. For the CDR3, the DNA is TGTGCCAGCAGCTTAGCGACAGGGGGCTACACCTTC. Translating it yields CASSLATGGYTF.

This clone has just one count. CDR3 nucleotide sequence: TGTGCCAGCAGCTTATTCGGGACTAGTGACAATGAGCAGTTCTTC. It codes for CASSLFGTSDNEQFF. The chain employs TRBV11-2 and TRBJ2-1; 8 bases align to TRBD2. This CDR3 comprises 15 residues. V lost 2 bases to trimming and J lost 5 bases; unmatched junction nucleotides: 5. The V gene's germline CDR1 is SGHAT and CDR2 FQNNGV.

The chain employs TRBV19 and TRBJ1-1; D perhaps matches TRBD1 (6 bases). Germline lookup yields CDR1 LNHDA and CDR2 SQIVND (reference sequence). The CDR3 has 16 amino acids. The germline V and J ends were trimmed by 6 bases and 0 bases, with 17 bases remaining between them. As DNA, the CDR3 is TGTGCCAGTAGCCCGAGGGGGTCTCGGATGAACACTGAAGCTTTCTTT. It codes for CASSPRGSRMNTEAFF.

The chain uses TRBV4-2 and TRBJ1-5; 7 positions match TRBD1. CDR1 and CDR2 from the germline V gene are LGHNA and YNFKEQ. The CDR3 covers 15 residues. Trimming removed 3 bases from V and 0 bases from J; junction bases left unmatched: 2. The CDR3 loop reads CASSQGQNSNQPQHF. The CDR3 region has the DNA TGTGCCAGCAGCCAGGGACAGAATAGCAATCAGCCCCAGCATTTT.

This clone was seen more than once but under ten times. The V and J genes are TRBV10-3 and TRBJ2-2; 7 bases match TRBD1. This CDR3 contains 14 residues. With 7 bases clipped from V and 5 bases from J, the junction kept 7 bases outside the gene matches. Germline lookup yields CDR1 ENHRY and CDR2 SYGVKD. CDR3 nucleotide sequence: TGTGCCATCAAAGGGGGCGCGGATACCGGGGAGCTGTTTTTT. This encodes CAIKGGADTGELFF.

The chain joins TRBV4-1 to TRBJ2-7, with 12 bases fitting TRBD2. Trimming took 3 bases from V and 4 from J; bases not matched to a gene: 13. The CDR3 runs 18 residues. Germline V lookup: CDR1 MGHRA, CDR2 YSYEKL. DNA for the CDR3: TGCGCCAGCAGCCACCATCCCCCACTAGCGGGGGGACAATACGAGCAGTACTTC. Amino acids: CASSHHPPLAGGQYEQYF.

The chain couples TRBV6-1 to TRBJ1-1; possibly TRBD1 for D (5 bases). This CDR3 has 14 amino acids. Trimming cost V 4 bases and J 1 base, with 10 bases left between them. Germline V gene lookup returns CDR1 MNHNS and CDR2 SASEGT. The CDR3 sequence is CASSGGTGNTEAFF. In DNA, the CDR3 is TGTGCCAGCAGTGGCGGTACAGGGAACACTGAAGCTTTCTTT.

This chain uses TRBV7-8 with TRBJ1-1; D is perhaps TRBD1 (5 bases). The V end lost 3 bases, the J end lost 7 bases, and 24 bases lay between the germline ends. Germline CDR1 SGHVS, CDR2 FQNEAQ. This CDR3 has 17 amino acids. CDR3 bases: TGTGCCAGCAGCTTCATTACCGTATCACCCGGTCAGGGTGAAGCTTTCTTT. It translates to CASSFITVSPGQGEAFF.

This clone was detected only a few times. The chain employs TRBV7-9 and TRBJ1-6; 9 nucleotides align to TRBD1. This CDR3 is 16 amino acids long. Trimming took 5 bases from V and 8 from J; bases not matched to a gene: 10. In germline, CDR1 is SEHNR, CDR2 FQNEAQ (reference sequence). CDR3 sequence (DNA): TGTGCCAGCAGCAACCGACAGGGGGTGATTGATTCACCCCTCCACTTT. Its protein product is CASSNRQGVIDSPLHF. The variable domain in full, with the rest retrieved from reference TRBV7-9 and TRBJ1-6, is DTGVSQNPRHKITKRGQNVTFRCDPISEHNRLYWYRQTLGQGPEFLTYFQNEAQLEKSRLLSDRFSAERPKGSFSTLEIQRTEQGDSAMYLCASSNRQGVIDSPLHFGNGTRLTVT.

This clone was counted only a few times. The chain is built from TRBV5-6 and TRBJ2-3; D might be TRBD1 (5 bases). CDR3 length equals 14 residues. V was trimmed by 0 bases and J by 2 bases, leaving 7 bases between them. From germline, CDR1 is SGHDT and CDR2 YYEEEE. CDR3 loop: CASSLGGNTDTQYF. The CDR3 bases are TGTGCCAGCAGCTTGGGGGGCAACACAGATACGCAGTATTTT.

This clone was counted once. The chain carries TRBV6-5 and TRBJ1-1; 8 nucleotides align to TRBD1. CDR1 and CDR2 (germline): MNHEY, SVGAGI. J was trimmed by 2 bases and V by 4 bases; bases with no gene match: 6. The CDR3 loop spans 15 amino acids. CDR3 bases: TGTGCCAGCAGTTCCGGGACAGGTGCTAACACTGAAGCTTTCTTT. It translates to CASSSGTGANTEAFF.

This chain uses TRBV7-2 with TRBJ1-6, with D maybe TRBD1 (5 bases). This CDR3 contains 14 residues. Between the trimmed V and J ends, which lost 0 bases and 8 bases, there was a span of 8 bases. The germline V gene has CDR1 SGHTA and CDR2 FQGNSA. The DNA for the CDR3 is TGTGCCAGCAGCTTAGCTGGGGGTTATTCACCCCTCCACTTT. Translation: CASSLAGGYSPLHF.

As for this clone: Other DNA sequences from this sample encode an identical CDR3 as well. This chain connects TRBV5-1 to TRBJ2-7; 11 bases match TRBD1. The CDR3 is 14 amino acids. V was clipped by 3 bases and J by 5 bases; unmatched bases: 4. Germline assignment: CDR1 SGHRS and CDR2 YFSETQ. CDR3 amino acids: CASSSDRGLNEQYF. The CDR3, as DNA: TGCGCCAGCAGCTCGGACAGGGGGCTTAACGAGCAGTACTTC.

This clone showed up just a few times. V is TRBV2 and J is TRBJ1-3; no firm D call. The germline V gene encodes CDR1 SNHLY and CDR2 FYNNEI. V lost 4 bases to trimming and J lost 4 bases, with 8 bases between them. The CDR3 is made up of 13 amino acids. In DNA, the CDR3 is TGTGCCAGCAGTGGACCTTCGGGAAACACCATATATTTT. It yields the protein CASSGPSGNTIYF.

The chain links TRBV5-6 to TRBJ2-6; D call uncertain. The germline V gene has CDR1 SGHDT and CDR2 YYEEEE. Trimming stripped 3 bases from V and 0 bases from J, with 4 bases between. This CDR3 is 14 amino acids long. Here the CDR3 DNA reads TGTGCCAGCAGCTGGCTCTCTGGGGCCAACGTCCTGACTTTC. It encodes CASSWLSGANVLTF.

This chain's CDR3 is CASSITSGGSYNEQFF. The CDR3, as DNA: TGTGCCAGCAGCATCACTAGCGGGGGGTCCTACAATGAGCAGTTCTTC. This chain links TRBV13 with TRBJ2-1, with 12 positions matching TRBD2. The V gene end was trimmed by 5 bases and the J gene end by 1 base; junction bases not matched to a gene: 3. Germline CDR1 is PRHDT and CDR2 is FYEKMQ (reference sequence). The CDR3 is 16 residues long.

In nucleotides, the CDR3 is TGCGCCAGCAGCCAAGAGGGGCGGGGGGGGATAGATACGCAGTATTTT. As protein: CASSQEGRGGIDTQYF. This chain uses TRBV4-3 with TRBJ2-3, with 9 bases lining up with TRBD2. The CDR3 is made up of 16 amino acids. Germline CDR1 reads LGHNA; CDR2 reads YSLEER. Trimming removed 0 bases from V and 5 bases from J; junction bases left unmatched: 6.

In its sample, this clone was seen once. The genes are TRBV15 and TRBJ1-1; 7 bases fit TRBD1. Germline V lookup: CDR1 LNHNV, CDR2 YYDKDF (reference sequence). Unmatched junction bases numbered 5, after V lost 5 bases and J lost 5 bases. CDR3 size: 13 residues. The CDR3 sequence is CATSYHRGTEAFF. The CDR3 nucleotides read TGTGCCACCAGCTACCACAGGGGTACTGAAGCTTTCTTT. The full variable domain, its missing parts supplied by reference TRBV15 and TRBJ1-1, is DAMVIQNPRYQVTQFGKPVTLSCSQTLNHNVMYWYQQKSSQAPKLLFHYYDKDFNNEADTPDNFQSRRPNTSFCFLDIRSPGLGDTAMYLCATSYHRGTEAFFGQGTRLTVV.

This chain links TRBV19 with TRBJ1-5, with TRBD1 as a possible D gene (6 bases). The CDR3 contains 17 residues. V was cut by 4 bases and J by 2 bases, with 18 bases left in between. Germline loops: CDR1 LNHDA, CDR2 SQIVND (reference sequence). The CDR3 spells CASSKSRGQDGNQPQHF. CDR3 in DNA: TGTGCCAGTAGTAAGTCCCGGGGGCAAGATGGCAATCAGCCCCAGCATTTT. The variable domain in full, completed from reference TRBV19 and TRBJ1-5, reads DGGITQSPKYLFRKEGQNVTLSCEQNLNHDAMYWYRQDPGQGLRLIYYSQIVNDFQKGDIAEGYSVSREKKESFPLTVTSAQKNPTAFYLCASSKSRGQDGNQPQHFGDGTRLSIL.

V is TRBV19 and J is TRBJ1-5; no definite D call. CDR3 length equals 16 residues. Deletions cut 1 base from V and 6 bases from J, with 16 bases between. CDR1 LNHDA and CDR2 SQIVND come from the germline V gene (reference sequence). The CDR3, as DNA: TGTGCCAGTAGTATAGCTGGCGGCCTCGGTAGTCAGCCCCAGCATTTT. This encodes CASSIAGGLGSQPQHF.

The chain is built from TRBV5-1 and TRBJ2-5; 7 bases are shared with TRBD1. V lost 4 bases to trimming and J lost 5 bases; unmatched junction nucleotides: 11. Germline values: CDR1 SGHRS, CDR2 YFSETQ. This CDR3 has 15 amino acids. CDR3 sequence (DNA): TGCGCCAGCAGCGGATCCGGGACAGATGATGAGACCCAGTACTTC. Its protein product is CASSGSGTDDETQYF.

This sequence joins TRBV6-6 and TRBJ1-5; 7 positions agree with TRBD1. Trimming removed 5 bases from V and 12 bases from J; junction bases left unmatched: 19. Germline-derived CDR1 and CDR2 are MNHNY and SVGAGI (reference sequence). There are 16 residues in the CDR3. The CDR3 here is CASSPGGNLAISNQHF. CDR3 sequence (DNA): TGTGCCAGCAGTCCAGGGGGAAATCTAGCCATCAGCAACCAGCATTTT.

This clone has just a few counts. The chain links TRBV4-3 to TRBJ1-2; the D gene is possibly TRBD1 (5 bases). The CDR3 covers 16 residues. Germline V gene data show CDR1 as LGHNA and CDR2 as YSLEER. V was pared by 0 bases and J by 8 bases, with 19 bases between. CDR3 in DNA: TGCGCCAGCAGCCAAGATGGGGAGGGGTTGGTGCGGGGCTACACCTTC. Encoded protein: CASSQDGEGLVRGYTF.

CDR3 nucleotide sequence: TGTGCCAGCAGCTTAGTTGCGGGAATATACAATGAGCAGTTCTTC. Protein sequence: CASSLVAGIYNEQFF. V gene TRBV7-2 combines with J gene TRBJ2-1, with TRBD2 as a possible D gene (6 bases). The CDR3 has 15 residues. V was clipped by 1 base and J by 4 bases, with 11 bases between them. The germline V gene has CDR1 SGHTA and CDR2 FQGNSA.

The rearrangement links TRBV9 to TRBJ2-6; D is perhaps TRBD1 or TRBD2 (5 bases each). This CDR3 is built from 17 residues. In germline, CDR1 is SGDLS, CDR2 YYNGEE. V was pared by 0 bases and J by 2 bases, with 12 bases between. CDR3 in amino acids: CASSVVLGAAGANVLTF. The CDR3 DNA reads as TGTGCCAGCAGCGTAGTCCTCGGGGCGGCTGGGGCCAACGTCCTGACTTTC.

This rearrangement joins TRBV4-3 to TRBJ2-2; 12 nucleotides match TRBD2. The germline V gene encodes CDR1 LGHNA and CDR2 YSLEER. The CDR3 spans 19 residues. V was clipped by 2 bases and J by 5 bases; unmatched bases: 12. The CDR3 region has the DNA TGCGCCAGCAGCCAAAAAAGGGGACTAGCGGGCCCGGGTACCGGGGAGCTGTTTTTT. Its translation: CASSQKRGLAGPGTGELFF.

This chain links TRBV6-7 with TRBJ2-7; D ambiguous. TRBV6-7 has ORF status, its function being uncertain. V gave up 2 bases and J gave up 2 bases, with 19 bases separating them. The CDR3 is 17 amino acids. CDR3 amino acids: CASSYGCFMDFTYEQYF. In DNA, the CDR3 is TGTGCCAGCAGTTACGGTTGCTTCATGGATTTCACCTACGAGCAGTACTTC.

The rearrangement uses TRBV10-1 and TRBJ2-3, with D unclear. The germline V gene encodes CDR1 WNHNN and CDR2 SYGVQD (reference sequence). V gave up 10 bases and J gave up 5 bases, with 19 bases separating them. The CDR3 is made up of 14 amino acids. The chain's CDR3 is CATGSRLGIDTQYF. The CDR3 DNA is TGCGCCACCGGCTCGAGGTTGGGGATAGATACGCAGTATTTT.

The J gene is TRBJ1-1, the V gene TRBV7-5. TRBV7-5 is listed as a pseudogene. The CDR3 has 15 residues. The CDR3, as DNA: TGTGCCAGAAGCTTAGGGCCAGGGAGACGGACTGAAGCTTTCTTT. Translation gives CARSLGPGRRTEAFF.

V and J are TRBV7-8 and TRBJ2-2; 12 nucleotides align to TRBD2. V lost 8 bases to trimming and J lost 2 bases; unmatched junction nucleotides: 15. Germline V gene sequence: CDR1 SGHVS, CDR2 FQNEAQ. CDR3 length: 19 residues. CDR3 sequence (DNA): TGTGCCAGCCATAGCCGGAGGCTAGCGGGGGGGGTAAACACCGGGGAGCTGTTTTTT. Translation gives CASHSRRLAGGVNTGELFF.